This T cell receptor (beta chain) was retrieved from a study of T cell changes during pregnancy in multiple sclerosis. This clone was seen once. Clones were read by immunoSEQ multiplex PCR, and TCRdb kept only the in-frame ones, dropping some. Among about 120,000 clones listed, 80% to 95% were seen once. CDR3 size: 15 residues. Trimming stripped 4 bases from V and 8 bases from J, with 17 bases between. Looked up from germline, CDR1 is SNHLY and CDR2 is FYNNEI. The input for sequencing was peripheral blood, taken before pregnancy. The rearrangement uses TRBV2 and TRBJ1-4, with a weak D call TRBD1 (6 bases). The TCR originated in a female donor with multiple sclerosis, enrolled in a pregnancy study. The CDR3 here is CASSAGGGRREKLFF. The CDR3, as DNA: TGTGCCAGCAGTGCTGGGGGCGGAAGGAGGGAAAAACTGTTTTTT.